This TCR beta chain was profiled in a study of cytomegalovirus exposure and HLA in healthy donors. Profiling relied on immunoSEQ multiplex PCR, and the TCRdb table lists in-frame clones only, not all of them. Of 200,000 or so clones listed, 84% are singletons. The specimen sequenced was PBMCs. The receptor was isolated from a woman in her twenties or thirties in good health and CMV-seropositive.

CDR3 in DNA: TGTGCCAGCAGCCCCGGGAAAGGGACTGAAGCTTTCTTT. Its protein product is CASSPGKGTEAFF. The chain couples TRBV28 to TRBJ1-1, with no clear D. In germline, CDR1 is MDHEN, CDR2 SYDVKM. V lost 6 bases and J lost 5, with 13 bases in between. The CDR3 is made up of 13 amino acids.